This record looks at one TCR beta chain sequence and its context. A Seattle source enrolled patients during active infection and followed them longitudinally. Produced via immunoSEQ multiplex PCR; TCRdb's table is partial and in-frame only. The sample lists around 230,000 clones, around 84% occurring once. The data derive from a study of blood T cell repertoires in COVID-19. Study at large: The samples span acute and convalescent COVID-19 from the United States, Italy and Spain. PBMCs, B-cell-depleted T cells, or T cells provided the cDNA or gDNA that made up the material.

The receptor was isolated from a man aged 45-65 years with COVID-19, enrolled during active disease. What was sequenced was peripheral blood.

CDR3 sequence (DNA): TGCGCCAGCAGCTTGGAATTCGGTTCGCATGCTTTCTTT. Its translation: CASSLEFGSHAFF. V gene TRBV5-1 combines with J gene TRBJ1-1; the D is unclear. This CDR3 has 13 residues. CDR1 SGHRS and CDR2 YFSETQ come from the germline V gene. The V end was cut by 0 bases, the J end by 11 bases, with 14 bases between.